These T cell receptor beta chains were read from a single sample in a study of cytomegalovirus exposure and HLA in healthy donors. Generated by immunoSEQ multiplex PCR, the TCRdb table keeps only in-frame clones and is missing some. The sample records under 150,000 clones, 73% being singletons. Sequenced sample: PBMCs. Receptor source: a human donor in good health. CDR3s include the opening cysteine and the closing phenylalanine or tryptophan. The order of the fields is J gene, V gene, clone size, CDR3 length, D gene, CDR3 protein, CDR3 DNA. D genes are given only for firm matches. Where a row states a size, it is once, few, many or the class of an expanded clone; other rows omit it.

j_call: TRBJ2-2
v_call: TRBV19
clone_size: .
cdr3_length: 13
d_call: .
cdr3_aa: CASTPLSAGELFF
cdr3_nt: TGTGCCAGTACCCCCCTTTCAGCCGGGGAGCTGTTTTTT

j_call: TRBJ1-2
v_call: TRBV7-9
clone_size: .
cdr3_length: 16
d_call: .
cdr3_aa: CASSLILGAANYGYTF
cdr3_nt: TGTGCCAGCAGCTTAATTCTGGGGGCAGCCAACTATGGCTACACCTTC

j_call: TRBJ1-1
v_call: TRBV6-5
clone_size: .
cdr3_length: 13
d_call: .
cdr3_aa: CASSPDYEAEAFF
cdr3_nt: TGTGCCAGCAGCCCCGACTACGAGGCTGAAGCTTTCTTT

j_call: TRBJ2-5
v_call: TRBV27
clone_size: once
cdr3_length: 16
d_call: TRBD2
cdr3_aa: CASSGLAGGLVETQYF
cdr3_nt: TGTGCCAGCAGTGGACTAGCGGGGGGGCTAGTAGAGACCCAGTACTTC

j_call: TRBJ2-5
v_call: TRBV28
clone_size: .
cdr3_length: 14
d_call: TRBD1
cdr3_aa: CASSLMTGRWTQYF
cdr3_nt: TGTGCCAGCAGTTTAATGACAGGGAGATGGACCCAGTACTTC

j_call: TRBJ2-7
v_call: TRBV6-1
clone_size: .
cdr3_length: 10
d_call: .
cdr3_aa: CASSADEQYF
cdr3_nt: TGTGCCAGCAGTGCGGACGAGCAGTACTTC

j_call: TRBJ1-1
v_call: TRBV7-2
clone_size: .
cdr3_length: 13
d_call: .
cdr3_aa: CASSLVLGVEAFF
cdr3_nt: TGTGCCAGCAGCTTAGTGCTAGGGGTTGAAGCTTTCTTT

j_call: TRBJ1-6
v_call: TRBV7-9
clone_size: .
cdr3_length: 16
d_call: TRBD1
cdr3_aa: CASSPRDRGTKSPLHF
cdr3_nt: TGTGCCAGCAGCCCGAGGGACAGGGGGACTAAGTCACCCCTCCACTTT

j_call: TRBJ2-1
v_call: TRBV27
clone_size: .
cdr3_length: 12
d_call: .
cdr3_aa: CASGDWQGEQFF
cdr3_nt: TGTGCCAGCGGAGACTGGCAGGGGGAGCAGTTCTTC

j_call: TRBJ2-3
v_call: TRBV30
clone_size: .
cdr3_length: 12
d_call: .
cdr3_aa: CAWSGVSDTQYF
cdr3_nt: TGTGCCTGGAGTGGAGTTTCGGATACGCAGTATTTT

j_call: TRBJ1-2
v_call: TRBV28
clone_size: once
cdr3_length: 14
d_call: TRBD1
cdr3_aa: CASSPRQGRYGYTF
cdr3_nt: TGTGCCAGCAGTCCCCGACAGGGGCGCTATGGCTACACCTTC

j_call: TRBJ2-3
v_call: TRBV7-6
clone_size: .
cdr3_length: 14
d_call: TRBD2
cdr3_aa: CASSSSGITDTQYF
cdr3_nt: TGTGCCAGCAGTTCTAGCGGGATCACAGATACGCAGTATTTT

j_call: TRBJ2-1
v_call: TRBV18
clone_size: .
cdr3_length: 15
d_call: TRBD1
cdr3_aa: CASSLGQGVGNEQFF
cdr3_nt: TGTGCCAGCTCACTTGGACAGGGAGTGGGCAATGAGCAGTTCTTC

j_call: TRBJ1-1
v_call: TRBV5-4
clone_size: .
cdr3_length: 14
d_call: .
cdr3_aa: CASSLAGSNTEAFF
cdr3_nt: TGTGCCAGCAGCTTGGCGGGGTCCAACACTGAAGCTTTCTTT

j_call: TRBJ2-5
v_call: TRBV5-1
clone_size: .
cdr3_length: 15
d_call: TRBD1
cdr3_aa: CASSFGTGELKTQYF
cdr3_nt: TGCGCCAGCAGCTTTGGGACAGGGGAATTAAAGACCCAGTACTTC

j_call: TRBJ1-4
v_call: TRBV11-3
clone_size: .
cdr3_length: 15
d_call: TRBD1
cdr3_aa: CASSIGTGGTEKLFF
cdr3_nt: TGTGCCAGCAGCATCGGGACAGGGGGTACTGAAAAACTGTTTTTT

j_call: TRBJ1-2
v_call: TRBV25-1
clone_size: .
cdr3_length: 16
d_call: .
cdr3_aa: CASSEYFGGALDGYTF
cdr3_nt: TGTGCCAGCAGTGAATACTTTGGGGGCGCTCTAGATGGCTACACCTTC

j_call: TRBJ1-5
v_call: TRBV19
clone_size: .
cdr3_length: 14
d_call: TRBD1
cdr3_aa: CASSSTGGMKPQHF
cdr3_nt: TGTGCCAGTAGTTCAACAGGGGGAATGAAGCCCCAGCATTTT

j_call: TRBJ2-3
v_call: TRBV7-6
clone_size: .
cdr3_length: 16
d_call: .
cdr3_aa: CASSFRGRPSTDTQYF
cdr3_nt: TGTGCCAGCAGCTTTAGAGGCCGCCCTAGCACAGATACGCAGTATTTT

j_call: TRBJ1-3
v_call: TRBV14
clone_size: few
cdr3_length: 16
d_call: .
cdr3_aa: CASSQYGIRTGNTIYF
cdr3_nt: TGTGCCAGCAGCCAATACGGGATCCGGACTGGAAACACCATATATTTT

j_call: TRBJ2-1
v_call: TRBV20-1
clone_size: few
cdr3_length: 11
d_call: .
cdr3_aa: CSANRGGEQFF
cdr3_nt: TGCAGTGCAAACAGGGGAGGTGAGCAGTTCTTC

j_call: TRBJ2-6
v_call: TRBV5-1
clone_size: .
cdr3_length: 14
d_call: .
cdr3_aa: CASSLAGGANVLTF
cdr3_nt: TGCGCCAGCAGCTTGGCCGGGGGGGCCAACGTCCTGACTTTC

j_call: TRBJ1-5
v_call: TRBV10-3
clone_size: .
cdr3_length: 14
d_call: .
cdr3_aa: CAISEAGANQPQHF
cdr3_nt: TGTGCCATCAGTGAGGCAGGGGCGAATCAGCCCCAGCATTTT

j_call: TRBJ2-1
v_call: TRBV11-1
clone_size: .
cdr3_length: 13
d_call: TRBD2
cdr3_aa: CASERGGYNEQFF
cdr3_nt: TGTGCCTCCGAGCGGGGGGGGTACAATGAGCAGTTCTTC

j_call: TRBJ1-1
v_call: TRBV14
clone_size: .
cdr3_length: 17
d_call: TRBD1
cdr3_aa: CASSQKGRGLMNTEAFF
cdr3_nt: TGTGCCAGCAGCCAAAAGGGCAGGGGGCTGATGAACACTGAAGCTTTCTTT

j_call: TRBJ1-2
v_call: TRBV7-9
clone_size: .
cdr3_length: 13
d_call: .
cdr3_aa: CASSLGTDYGYTF
cdr3_nt: TGTGCCAGCAGCTTAGGGACAGACTATGGCTACACCTTC

j_call: TRBJ1-5
v_call: TRBV21-1
clone_size: .
cdr3_length: 14
d_call: .
cdr3_aa: CASGTAGDNQPQHF
cdr3_nt: TGTGCCAGCGGAACCGCGGGGGACAATCAGCCCCAGCATTTT

j_call: TRBJ2-3
v_call: TRBV30
clone_size: .
cdr3_length: 16
d_call: TRBD2
cdr3_aa: CAWSPGLAGGTDTQYF
cdr3_nt: TGTGCCTGGAGCCCAGGACTAGCGGGAGGCACAGATACGCAGTATTTT

j_call: TRBJ1-2
v_call: TRBV7-9
clone_size: .
cdr3_length: 16
d_call: TRBD1
cdr3_aa: CASSLARDRGNYGYTF
cdr3_nt: TGTGCCAGCAGCTTAGCCAGGGACAGGGGAAACTATGGCTACACCTTC

j_call: TRBJ1-1
v_call: TRBV5-4
clone_size: many
cdr3_length: 15
d_call: .
cdr3_aa: CASSRAREGNTEAFF
cdr3_nt: TGTGCCAGCAGCCGTGCGCGGGAGGGGAACACTGAAGCTTTCTTT

j_call: TRBJ2-7
v_call: TRBV2
clone_size: .
cdr3_length: 18
d_call: .
cdr3_aa: CASSEKGTVTLSPDEQYF
cdr3_nt: TGTGCCAGCAGTGAAAAGGGGACTGTAACCCTTTCCCCAGACGAGCAGTACTTC

j_call: TRBJ1-3
v_call: TRBV6-1
clone_size: .
cdr3_length: 14
d_call: TRBD1
cdr3_aa: CASLPGTGLHTIYF
cdr3_nt: TGTGCCAGCCTGCCAGGGACAGGGTTGCACACCATATATTTT

j_call: TRBJ1-5
v_call: TRBV6-1
clone_size: .
cdr3_length: 16
d_call: .
cdr3_aa: CASSEGAGYSNQPQHF
cdr3_nt: TGTGCCAGCAGTGAAGGGGCAGGTTATAGCAATCAGCCCCAGCATTTT

j_call: TRBJ2-5
v_call: TRBV6-1
clone_size: .
cdr3_length: 14
d_call: .
cdr3_aa: CASTPPGGRETQYF
cdr3_nt: TGTGCCAGCACCCCCCCGGGGGGCAGGGAGACCCAGTACTTC

j_call: TRBJ2-1
v_call: TRBV10-3
clone_size: .
cdr3_length: 14
d_call: TRBD2
cdr3_aa: CATGGLTDHNEQFF
cdr3_nt: TGTGCCACGGGAGGGTTGACAGACCACAATGAGCAGTTCTTC

j_call: TRBJ2-5
v_call: TRBV9
clone_size: .
cdr3_length: 15
d_call: TRBD1
cdr3_aa: CASSPRGLAGETQYF
cdr3_nt: TGTGCCAGCAGCCCAAGGGGGCTAGCTGGGGAGACCCAGTACTTC

j_call: TRBJ2-2
v_call: TRBV10-3
clone_size: .
cdr3_length: 12
d_call: .
cdr3_aa: CAIERGNGELFF
cdr3_nt: TGTGCCATCGAAAGGGGAAACGGGGAGCTGTTTTTT